These T cell receptor beta chains were read from a single sample in a study of immune characterization of retroperitoneal liposarcoma. TCRdb used MiXCR to reprocess the PCR reads, holding one entry per CDR3 protein. This sample has roughly 9,300 distinct CDR3 sequences, with 37% found just once. The material sequenced was tumor tissue. These TCRs come from a male donor with retroperitoneal liposarcoma. The CDR3 runs from the conserved cysteine through the conserved F or W. The order of the fields is V gene, J gene, clone size, D gene, CDR3 DNA, CDR3 protein. The D gene is left open where the match is weak. Not all rows give a size; the values are once, few, many and, for expanded clones, a class.

V: TRBV6-2/TRBV6-3; J: TRBJ2-2; size: -; D: -; DNA: TGTGCCAGCAGTTACGACGCAGTCCTAACCGGGGAGCTGTTTTTT; CDR3: CASSYDAVLTGELFF
V: TRBV7-2; J: TRBJ2-5; size: -; D: -; DNA: TGTGCCAGCAGCTTCGGAACCTCGTTAGGGACCCAGTACTTC; CDR3: CASSFGTSLGTQYF
V: TRBV6-2/TRBV6-3; J: TRBJ2-3; size: -; D: -; DNA: TGTGCCAGCAGCCCGGCTTATGCCCGTCCAGATACGCAGTATTTT; CDR3: CASSPAYARPDTQYF
V: TRBV6-1; J: TRBJ2-1; size: -; D: TRBD2; DNA: TGTGCCAGCAGTGAACACGGGGGGGTTGCCACTGAAGCTTTCTTC; CDR3: CASSEHGGVATEAFF
V: TRBV6-1; J: TRBJ1-2; size: few; D: -; DNA: TGTGCCAGCAGTGAAGCTATTACAGTTAACTATGGCTACACCTTC; CDR3: CASSEAITVNYGYTF
V: TRBV12-5; J: TRBJ2-7; size: -; D: TRBD2; DNA: TGTGCTAGTGGTTCGGGGGGGCCCCTCGAGCAGTACTTC; CDR3: CASGSGGPLEQYF
V: TRBV7-2; J: TRBJ2-3; size: few; D: TRBD2; DNA: TGTGCCAGCAGACCTACTAAACTAGCGGTCGACACAGATACGCAGTATTTT; CDR3: CASRPTKLAVDTDTQYF
V: TRBV6-1; J: TRBJ2-6; size: many; D: -; DNA: TGTGCCAGCAGTGTCCTGGCCGGGAGTCTTAGCTCTGGGGCCAACGTCCTGACTTTC; CDR3: CASSVLAGSLSSGANVLTF
V: TRBV27; J: TRBJ2-7; size: -; D: -; DNA: TGTGCCAGCACCGGGAGTGTCGGGGAGCAGTACTTC; CDR3: CASTGSVGEQYF
V: TRBV6-1; J: TRBJ2-7; size: few; D: TRBD2; DNA: TGTGCCAGCGCTGGTGGGGCGGGAGTTCAGGAGCAGTACTTC; CDR3: CASAGGAGVQEQYF
V: TRBV7-2; J: TRBJ2-7; size: -; D: -; DNA: TGTGCCAGCAGCTTAGATTGGCAGGGGCGCGAGCAGTACTTC; CDR3: CASSLDWQGREQYF
V: TRBV27; J: TRBJ2-7; size: -; D: -; DNA: TGTGCCAGCTCAATGACCATTGGGATTCACTACGAGCAGTACTTC; CDR3: CASSMTIGIHYEQYF
V: TRBV6-6; J: TRBJ2-4; size: once; D: -; DNA: TGTGCCAGCAGTTACTCGGGCATTCAGTACTTC; CDR3: CASSYSGIQYF
V: TRBV6-5; J: TRBJ2-2; size: -; D: -; DNA: TGTGCCAGCAGTTCACCCGCCAGGAGGGCCCACACCGGGGAGCTGTTTTTT; CDR3: CASSSPARRAHTGELFF
V: TRBV6-1; J: TRBJ2-1; size: few; D: TRBD2; DNA: TGTGCCAGCAGTGAAACGTGGACTAGCGGGACCAATGAGCAGTTCTTC; CDR3: CASSETWTSGTNEQFF
V: TRBV15; J: TRBJ2-5; size: few; D: -; DNA: TGTGCCACCAGCAGAGGAGGGTTTGAAGAGACCCAGTACTTC; CDR3: CATSRGGFEETQYF
V: TRBV30; J: TRBJ1-1; size: -; D: -; DNA: TGTGCCTGGAGTGTTCAGGGAGTCAACACTGAAGCTTTCTTT; CDR3: CAWSVQGVNTEAFF
V: TRBV12-3/TRBV12-4; J: TRBJ1-4; size: few; D: -; DNA: TGTGCCAGCAGACAGGACGAAAAACTGTTTTTT; CDR3: CASRQDEKLFF
V: TRBV6-1; J: TRBJ2-1; size: -; D: -; DNA: TGTGCCAGCAGAGTTTTAGCGGCTGAGCAGTTCTTC; CDR3: CASRVLAAEQFF
V: TRBV10-1; J: TRBJ2-4; size: few; D: TRBD2; DNA: TGCGCCAGCAGTGTGACTAGCGGGAACATTCAGTACTTC; CDR3: CASSVTSGNIQYF
V: TRBV10-1; J: TRBJ2-1; size: -; D: -; DNA: TGCGCCAGCAGTGAGCTCCAGTCGGGGAATGAGCAGTTCTTC; CDR3: CASSELQSGNEQFF
V: TRBV27; J: TRBJ2-1; size: -; D: -; DNA: TGTGCCAGCAGTTTCATTTACAGGGATGAGCAGTTCTTC; CDR3: CASSFIYRDEQFF
V: TRBV27; J: TRBJ2-2; size: few; D: -; DNA: TGTGCCATTGCAGGGAACACCGGGGAGCTGTTTTTT; CDR3: CAIAGNTGELFF
V: TRBV4-3; J: TRBJ2-3; size: -; D: -; DNA: TGCGCCAGCAGCCAATTTCATGAGGCCACAGATACGCAGTATTTT; CDR3: CASSQFHEATDTQYF
V: TRBV24-1; J: TRBJ2-1; size: -; D: -; DNA: TGTGCCACCAGTGAGCCCCAGCGTAGAGTAACCTACGAGCAGTTCTTC; CDR3: CATSEPQRRVTYEQFF
V: TRBV6-1; J: TRBJ2-3; size: few; D: -; DNA: TGTGCCAGCAGTGATAGGGGGAAAGATACGCAGTATTTT; CDR3: CASSDRGKDTQYF
V: TRBV6-1; J: TRBJ2-2; size: few; D: -; DNA: TGTGCCAGCCTTGAGCGGAAGAACACCGGGGAGCTGTTTTTT; CDR3: CASLERKNTGELFF
V: TRBV4-3; J: TRBJ1-2; size: -; D: TRBD1; DNA: TGCGCCAGCAGCCAACCCGGACAGGGGACAAATGGCTACACCTTC; CDR3: CASSQPGQGTNGYTF
V: TRBV6-8; J: TRBJ2-7; size: -; D: -; DNA: TGTGCCAGCAGTTACGCGGGGACAGTCTACGAGCAGTACTTC; CDR3: CASSYAGTVYEQYF
V: TRBV7-2; J: TRBJ2-3; size: few; D: TRBD1; DNA: TGTGCCAGCAGCCCATGGGCAGGAGACAGGGACACAGATACGCAGTATTTT; CDR3: CASSPWAGDRDTDTQYF
V: TRBV6-1; J: TRBJ2-6; size: few; D: -; DNA: TGTGCCAGCAGTCTAGGACAACCTGGGGCCAACGTCCTGACTTTC; CDR3: CASSLGQPGANVLTF
V: TRBV7-3; J: TRBJ2-5; size: -; D: -; DNA: TGTGCCAGCAGCTTAACGGCAGAGCCCCAAGAGACCCAGTACTTC; CDR3: CASSLTAEPQETQYF
V: TRBV6-1; J: TRBJ1-3; size: many; D: -; DNA: TGTGCCAGCAGTGAAGTGGGCTCTGGAAACACCATATATTTT; CDR3: CASSEVGSGNTIYF
V: TRBV12-3/TRBV12-4; J: TRBJ2-1; size: -; D: -; DNA: TGTGCCAGCAAAGGTACCGACCCAAGGCGCGCGGGATCCTACAATGAGCAGTTCTTC; CDR3: CASKGTDPRRAGSYNEQFF
V: TRBV6-1; J: TRBJ2-7; size: -; D: -; DNA: TGTGCCAGCAGTGACGGACCCTACGAGCAGTACTTC; CDR3: CASSDGPYEQYF
V: TRBV6-1; J: TRBJ1-1; size: medium-sized; D: -; DNA: TGTGCCAGCCGGCCCACGGCAGCTGAAGCTTTCTTT; CDR3: CASRPTAAEAFF
V: TRBV11-2; J: TRBJ2-7; size: few; D: TRBD1; DNA: TGTGCCAGCAGCTTTTCGACAGGGAGCTCCTACGAGCAGTACTTC; CDR3: CASSFSTGSSYEQYF
V: TRBV27; J: TRBJ2-2; size: -; D: -; DNA: TGTGCCAGCAGTTCTGAGGGCACCGGGGAGCTGTTTTTT; CDR3: CASSSEGTGELFF
V: TRBV6-1; J: TRBJ2-1; size: -; D: -; DNA: TGTGCCAGCAGTTCAACCAGCGGACCAGCTTACAATGAGCAGTTCTTC; CDR3: CASSSTSGPAYNEQFF
V: TRBV6-1; J: TRBJ2-1; size: -; D: TRBD1; DNA: TGTGCCAGCAGAACCGGGACAGTCCCCTTCCGGGAGCAGTTCTTC; CDR3: CASRTGTVPFREQFF
V: TRBV12-3/TRBV12-4; J: TRBJ1-1; size: few; D: -; DNA: TGTGCCAGCAGTTTGTGGGGGAACACTGAAGCTTTCTTT; CDR3: CASSLWGNTEAFF
V: TRBV7-3; J: TRBJ2-7; size: many; D: TRBD1; DNA: TGTGCCAGCAGCATTGGACAGGGCTACGAGCAGTACTTC; CDR3: CASSIGQGYEQYF
V: TRBV6-2/TRBV6-3; J: TRBJ1-2; size: -; D: -; DNA: TGTGCCAGCAGTTACCCCACCGGGGGCTATGGCTACACCTTC; CDR3: CASSYPTGGYGYTF
V: TRBV6-1; J: TRBJ2-1; size: few; D: TRBD2; DNA: TGTGCCAGCAGTTCCCGCCGGAAGCTAGCGGGGTACAATGAGCAGTTCTTC; CDR3: CASSSRRKLAGYNEQFF
V: TRBV25-1; J: TRBJ2-2; size: -; D: -; DNA: TGTGCCAGCAGTGAATACGCAGCCACCGGGGAGCTGTTTTTT; CDR3: CASSEYAATGELFF
V: TRBV7-6; J: TRBJ2-1; size: -; D: -; DNA: TGTGCCAGCAGCCAACCAGGGGACTACAATGAGCAGTTCTTC; CDR3: CASSQPGDYNEQFF
V: TRBV6-6; J: TRBJ2-5; size: many; D: -; DNA: TGTGCCAGCAGTTACGAGGGGTTGGGGATGGAGACCCAGTACTTC; CDR3: CASSYEGLGMETQYF
V: TRBV27; J: TRBJ2-7; size: -; D: TRBD1; DNA: TGTGCCAGCAGTTCCACAGGGGCCTACGAGCAGTACTTC; CDR3: CASSSTGAYEQYF
V: TRBV6-1; J: TRBJ1-2; size: -; D: -; DNA: TGTGCCAGCAGTGAAGCCCCCGAGGCAGGCGGGGGCTACACCTTC; CDR3: CASSEAPEAGGGYTF
V: TRBV7-7; J: TRBJ2-5; size: -; D: -; DNA: TGTGCTAGCAGCTTATACGGCGGCCAGGGAGAGACCCAGTACTTC; CDR3: CASSLYGGQGETQYF
V: TRBV6-1; J: TRBJ2-1; size: few; D: TRBD2; DNA: TGTGCCAGCAGTGAAGGGTGGGTAACTCTAGCGGGAGGTGAGCAGTTCTTC; CDR3: CASSEGWVTLAGGEQFF
V: TRBV7-2; J: TRBJ1-2; size: medium-sized; D: -; DNA: TGTGCCAGCAGCTTAGAAGGGAGAGGGCAGGACTATGGCTACACCTTC; CDR3: CASSLEGRGQDYGYTF
V: TRBV12-3/TRBV12-4; J: TRBJ2-7; size: -; D: TRBD2; DNA: TGTGCCAGCAGTACCGCCGGGACTAGCGGTTCCTACAATGAGCAGTACTTC; CDR3: CASSTAGTSGSYNEQYF
V: TRBV12-5; J: TRBJ2-7; size: many; D: TRBD1; DNA: TGTGCTAGTGGTTTGGTACCGGGACAGCTGGCTAAGGGCGCCTACGAGCAGTACTTC; CDR3: CASGLVPGQLAKGAYEQYF
V: TRBV6-9; J: TRBJ2-7; size: -; D: -; DNA: TGTGCCAGCAGTTGCTCGGGGGAGCAGTACTTC; CDR3: CASSCSGEQYF
V: TRBV12-3/TRBV12-4; J: TRBJ1-1; size: few; D: -; DNA: TGTGCCAGCAGTTTAGTGGTGGGGGGGGACGGTCTGAGTTCTGAAGCTTTCTTT; CDR3: CASSLVVGGDGLSSEAFF
V: TRBV14; J: TRBJ2-3; size: many; D: TRBD2; DNA: TGTGCCAGCAGCCAAGCGCGGGGGGGCTTCACAGATACGCAGTATTTT; CDR3: CASSQARGGFTDTQYF
V: TRBV11-2; J: TRBJ2-5; size: few; D: TRBD2; DNA: TGTGCCAGCAGCTTAACCCCAGCGGGAATAGAGACCCAGTACTTC; CDR3: CASSLTPAGIETQYF
V: TRBV7-2; J: TRBJ2-1; size: -; D: TRBD2; DNA: TGTGCCAGCAGTTCTCCGGGACTAGCGGTATACGAGCAGTTCTTC; CDR3: CASSSPGLAVYEQFF
V: TRBV27; J: TRBJ2-7; size: few; D: -; DNA: TGTGCCAGCAGTTTTAGGGGGTCCTACGAGCAGTACTTC; CDR3: CASSFRGSYEQYF